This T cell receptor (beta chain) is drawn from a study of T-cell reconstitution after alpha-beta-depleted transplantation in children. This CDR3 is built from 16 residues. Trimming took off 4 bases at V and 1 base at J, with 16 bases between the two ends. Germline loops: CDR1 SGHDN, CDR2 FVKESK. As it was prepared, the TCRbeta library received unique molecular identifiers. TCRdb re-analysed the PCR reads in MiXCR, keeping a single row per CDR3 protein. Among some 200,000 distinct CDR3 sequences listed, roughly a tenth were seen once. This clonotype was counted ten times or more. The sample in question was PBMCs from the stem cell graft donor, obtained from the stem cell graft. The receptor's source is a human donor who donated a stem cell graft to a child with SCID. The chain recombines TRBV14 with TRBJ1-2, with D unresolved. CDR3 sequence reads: CASSLRNPGFNYGYTF. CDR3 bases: TGTGCCAGCAGCCTTCGGAACCCGGGATTTAACTATGGCTACACCTTC.